The next 7 T cell receptor beta chains were all read from a single sample in a study of cytomegalovirus exposure and HLA in healthy donors. TCRdb keeps only in-frame clones here, not all; method: immunoSEQ multiplex PCR. The sample yields 150,000 to 200,000 clones, around nine tenths seen once. The sequenced sample was PBMCs. Every receptor here comes from a man between 18 and 35 years old in good health and CMV-seropositive.

The chain uses TRBV27 and TRBJ2-7, with D possibly being TRBD1 (6 bases). Germline CDR1 MNHEY, CDR2 SMNVEV (reference sequence). The CDR3 is 15 residues long. V shed 5 bases and J shed 3 bases, with 17 bases lying between them. The CDR3 DNA reads TGTGCCAGCAGTGCTGGGTTCCGGGACAACTACGAGCAGTACTTC. This translates into CASSAGFRDNYEQYF.

This clone was observed a handful of times. The chain couples TRBV29-1 to TRBJ1-1; D may be TRBD1 (5 bases). This CDR3 spans 13 amino acids. Trimming stripped 4 bases from V and 0 bases from J, with 9 bases between. Per germline, CDR1 SQVTM and CDR2 ANQGSEA. The CDR3 DNA follows: TGCAGCGTTGGACAGATCATGAACACTGAAGCTTTCTTT. This sequence encodes CSVGQIMNTEAFF.

V usage is TRBV6-6 and J usage is TRBJ2-7; 9 bases fit TRBD1. With 8 bases clipped from V and 5 bases from J, the junction kept 10 bases outside the gene matches. The germline CDR1 and CDR2 sequences are MNHNY and SVGAGI (reference sequence). This CDR3 spans 14 amino acids. CDR3 bases: TGTGCCAGCTCTAGACAGGGGGATATCGACGAGCAGTACTTC. This codes for CASSRQGDIDEQYF.

V usage is TRBV7-9 and J usage is TRBJ2-7; 7 bases line up with TRBD1. Germline CDR1 reads SEHNR; CDR2 reads FQNEAQ (reference sequence). Losses at the gene ends were 3 bases for V and 3 bases for J; bases not matched to a gene: 5. The CDR3 runs 14 residues. CDR3 bases: TGTGCCAGCAGCTTGGGGACAGACCACTACGAGCAGTACTTC. Its protein is CASSLGTDHYEQYF.

V is TRBV28 and J is TRBJ2-1; 7 bases fit TRBD1. CDR1 is MDHEN, CDR2 SYDVKM, per germline. The CDR3 runs 13 residues. Unmatched junction bases numbered 5, after V lost 5 bases and J lost 7 bases. DNA of the CDR3: TGTGCCAGCAGTCACAGGGGCGGGAATGAGCAGTTCTTC. It codes for CASSHRGGNEQFF.

This rearrangement joins TRBV5-1 to TRBJ2-3; TRBD2 matches 11 bases. CDR3 length: 15 residues. Trimming took 0 bases from V and 6 from J; bases not matched to a gene: 3. Germline lookup yields CDR1 SGHRS and CDR2 YFSETQ. CDR3 sequence: CASSLVTSGSDTQYF. Written as DNA, the CDR3 is TGCGCCAGCAGCTTGGTAACTAGCGGGAGTGATACGCAGTATTTT.

This clone was found once. The chain carries TRBV5-4 and TRBJ2-5; 12 bases agree with TRBD1. The CDR3 loop spans 17 amino acids. The trim removed 3 bases at V and 5 bases at J, leaving 11 bases unmatched. The germline V gene has CDR1 SGHNT and CDR2 YYREEE (reference sequence). The CDR3, as DNA: TGTGCCAGCAGCTCCTCCGGGACAGGGGGCTATGGGGAGACCCAGTACTTC. As protein: CASSSSGTGGYGETQYF.